The clone carrying this TCR beta chain came up a few times. This record comes from a study of patients and donors after allogeneic stem cell transplantation. In TCRdb, the RT-PCR reads were re-called with MiXCR into one record per CDR3 protein. This table holds about 960,000 distinct CDR3 sequences, roughly 17% found once. Trimming cost V 4 bases and J 5 bases; bases outside gene matches: 5. The CDR3 extends over 14 amino acids. Germline V CDR1 and CDR2: DFQATT, SNEGSKA (reference sequence). The clonotype originates from a human donor who was either an allogeneic HSCT recipient or a stem cell or donor lymphocyte infusion donor (not recorded which). It is not recorded whose cells these are; they may come from a transplant donor. Material: blood, either unsorted or a sorted T cell fraction (not recorded which). V usage is TRBV20-1 and J usage is TRBJ2-1; 10 bases are shared with TRBD2. CDR3: CSAIRTSGHNEQFF. Written as DNA, the CDR3 is TGCAGTGCTATAAGGACTAGCGGCCACAATGAGCAGTTCTTC.